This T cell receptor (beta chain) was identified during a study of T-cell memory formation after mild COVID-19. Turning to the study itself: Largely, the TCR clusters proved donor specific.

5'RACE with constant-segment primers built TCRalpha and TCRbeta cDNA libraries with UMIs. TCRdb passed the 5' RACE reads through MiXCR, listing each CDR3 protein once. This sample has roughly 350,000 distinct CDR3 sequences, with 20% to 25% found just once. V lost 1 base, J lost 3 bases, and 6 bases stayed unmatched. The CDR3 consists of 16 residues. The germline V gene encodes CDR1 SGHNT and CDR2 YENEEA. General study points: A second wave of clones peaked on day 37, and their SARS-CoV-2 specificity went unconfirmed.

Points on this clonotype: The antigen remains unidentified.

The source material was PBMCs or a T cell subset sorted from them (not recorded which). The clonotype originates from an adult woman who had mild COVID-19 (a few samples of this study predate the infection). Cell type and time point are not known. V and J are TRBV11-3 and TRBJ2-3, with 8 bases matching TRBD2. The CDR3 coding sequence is TGTGCCAGCAGCTTAGTGGGGACTAGGGGGACAGATACGCAGTATTTT. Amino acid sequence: CASSLVGTRGTDTQYF.